This TCR beta chain was observed in a study of T-cell reconstitution after alpha-beta-depleted transplantation in children. Study conclusions and caveats: Approximately two months post-transplant, alpha-beta T cells reportedly originated from several hundred expanded graft clones.

The TCRbeta library incorporated unique molecular identifiers. Each CDR3 protein is one row after TCRdb ran MiXCR on the PCR reads. The sample shows 45,000 to 55,000 distinct CDR3 sequences, roughly 8.7% of them seen only once. This clonotype has ten or more counts. Its antigen is undetermined. Germline V gene sequence: CDR1 SGDLS, CDR2 YYNGEE. V gave up 0 bases and J gave up 1 base, with 7 bases separating them. The length of the CDR3 is 14 residues. This sequence joins TRBV9 and TRBJ1-1; D not certain. The clonotype comes from a male patient between 2 and 10 years old who had a stem cell transplant for chronic granulomatous disease, so the T cells may come from the graft donor. The source was PBMCs, mostly from graft donor cells, collected 60 days after TCRalphabeta/CD19-depleted stem cell transplant. CDR3 nucleotides: TGTGCCAGCAGCGTAGACCCAGCGAACACTGAAGCTTTCTTT. Amino acid sequence: CASSVDPANTEAFF.